A single sample gave rise to the 2 T cell receptor beta chains below, sequenced in a study of T cell changes during pregnancy in multiple sclerosis. Assay used: immunoSEQ multiplex PCR; TCRdb lists only in-frame clones, some missing. In the table there are some 49,000 clones, around 89% of which are singletons. This specimen consisted of peripheral blood, obtained after pregnancy. The origin of the receptors is a female donor in good health, enrolled as a control in a pregnancy study.

This clone was found once. This chain links TRBV7-2 with TRBJ1-6, with 8 bases lining up with TRBD1. V lost 2 bases to trimming and J lost 5 bases; unmatched junction nucleotides: 2. This CDR3 has 15 amino acids. CDR1 is SGHTA and CDR2 is FQGNSA in the germline V gene. Here the CDR3 reads CASSLQGANNSPLHF. CDR3 coding DNA: TGTGCCAGCAGCTTACAGGGGGCGAATAATTCACCCCTCCACTTT.

In DNA form, the CDR3 reads TGTGCCAGCGCAACCCCAGGGGAACCCCTCCACTTT. Residues: CASATPGEPLHF. The chain links TRBV18 to TRBJ1-6, with D possibly TRBD1 on 6 matching bases. This CDR3 spans 12 amino acids. The germline V gene encodes CDR1 KGHSH and CDR2 LQKENI. V was cut by 8 bases and J by 12 bases, with 14 bases left in between.